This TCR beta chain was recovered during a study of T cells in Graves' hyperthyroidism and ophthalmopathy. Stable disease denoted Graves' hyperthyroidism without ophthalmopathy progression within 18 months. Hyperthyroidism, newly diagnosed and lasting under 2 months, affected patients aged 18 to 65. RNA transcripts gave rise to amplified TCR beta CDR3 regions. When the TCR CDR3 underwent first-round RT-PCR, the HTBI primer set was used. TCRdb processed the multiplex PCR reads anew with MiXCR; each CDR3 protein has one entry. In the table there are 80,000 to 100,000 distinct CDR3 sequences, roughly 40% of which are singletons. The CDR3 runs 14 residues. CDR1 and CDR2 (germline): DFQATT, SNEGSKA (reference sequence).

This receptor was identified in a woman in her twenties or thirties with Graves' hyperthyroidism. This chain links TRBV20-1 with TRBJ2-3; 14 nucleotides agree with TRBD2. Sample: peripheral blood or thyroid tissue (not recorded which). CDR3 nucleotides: TGCAGGGGGACTAGCGGGAGTTTCGCAGATACGCAGTATTTT. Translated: CRGTSGSFADTQYF.